Sequencing of this TCR beta chain was carried out in a study of CD8 T cells in Susac syndrome. cDNA came from approximately 0.5 to 1 ug RNA primed by random hexamers. Coverage of TCR beta CDR3 amplification by immunoSEQ multiplex PCR extended to 54 Vbeta and 13 Jbeta. TCRdb recomputed calls from the immunoSEQ multiplex PCR reads with MiXCR, one row per CDR3 protein. The sample records about 250,000 distinct CDR3 sequences, about 94% being singletons. TEMRA cells were enriched by FACS, while CD8+ and CD4+ T cells were obtained through a negative isolation that was performed magnetically. The sequenced sample was CD4+ T cells from PBMCs. The TCR was taken from a human donor with multiple sclerosis.

CDR3: CASSPPRVAGLYRKQFF. As DNA, the CDR3 is TGTGCCAGCAGTCCCCCTCGGGTAGCGGGATTGTATCGAAAGCAGTTCTTC. The chain employs TRBV12-3 or TRBV12-4 and TRBJ2-1; 8 bases are a match to TRBD2. The CDR3 has 17 amino acids. After removal of 5 bases from V and 11 bases from J, the junction contained 20 bases not matched to a gene.